This T cell receptor (beta chain) emerged from a study of CD8 T cells in Susac syndrome. Study-wide results and caveats: When the CD4+ T cell repertoires of patients with Susac syndrome were examined, they did not show any clonal expansion.

Random hexamers were used to reverse transcribe the RNA input (0.5 to 1 ug). TCRdb re-called the immunoSEQ multiplex PCR reads through MiXCR, storing one row per CDR3 protein. Seen here are approximately 150,000 distinct CDR3 sequences, around 95% observed once, and the top ten hold 0.065% to 0.1%. On this clonotype itself: Antigen unknown.

The ends lost 5 bases at V and 2 bases at J; junction bases unmatched: 8. Looked up from germline, CDR1 is LNHDA and CDR2 is SQIVND (reference sequence). This CDR3 is 15 amino acids long. Sample: CD4+ T cells from PBMCs. The source of this sequence is a human donor with Susac syndrome. The chain employs TRBV19 and TRBJ2-5; TRBD1 agrees at 7 bases. The CDR3 DNA follows: TGTGCCAGTAGTGCGAAGGGACAGCCACAAGAGACCCAGTACTTC. Its protein product is CASSAKGQPQETQYF.